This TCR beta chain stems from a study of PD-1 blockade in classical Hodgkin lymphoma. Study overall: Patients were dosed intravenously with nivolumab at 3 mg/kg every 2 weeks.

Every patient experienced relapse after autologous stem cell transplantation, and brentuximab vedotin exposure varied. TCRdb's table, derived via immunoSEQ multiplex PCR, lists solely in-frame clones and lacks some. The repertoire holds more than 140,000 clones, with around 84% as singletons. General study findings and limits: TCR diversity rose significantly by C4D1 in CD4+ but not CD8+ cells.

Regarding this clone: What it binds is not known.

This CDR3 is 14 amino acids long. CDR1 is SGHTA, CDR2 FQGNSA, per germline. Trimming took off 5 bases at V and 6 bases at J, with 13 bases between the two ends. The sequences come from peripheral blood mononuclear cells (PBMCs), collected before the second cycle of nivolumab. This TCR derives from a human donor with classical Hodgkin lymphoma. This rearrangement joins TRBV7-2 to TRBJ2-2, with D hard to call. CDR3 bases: TGTGCCAGCAGCCCCCTCACAGTTGCCGGGGAGCTGTTTTTT. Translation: CASSPLTVAGELFF.